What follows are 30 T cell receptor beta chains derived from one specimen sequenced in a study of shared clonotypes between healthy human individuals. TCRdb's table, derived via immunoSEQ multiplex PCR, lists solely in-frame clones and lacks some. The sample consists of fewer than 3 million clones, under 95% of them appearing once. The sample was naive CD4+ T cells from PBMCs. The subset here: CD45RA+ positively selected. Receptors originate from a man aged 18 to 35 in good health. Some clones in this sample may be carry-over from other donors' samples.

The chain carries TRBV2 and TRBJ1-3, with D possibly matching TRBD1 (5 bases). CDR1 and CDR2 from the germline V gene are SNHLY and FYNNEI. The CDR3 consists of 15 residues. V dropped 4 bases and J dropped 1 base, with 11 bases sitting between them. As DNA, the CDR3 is TGTGCCAGCAGTGGCGGGACGTTTTCTGGAAACACCATATATTTT. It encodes CASSGGTFSGNTIYF.

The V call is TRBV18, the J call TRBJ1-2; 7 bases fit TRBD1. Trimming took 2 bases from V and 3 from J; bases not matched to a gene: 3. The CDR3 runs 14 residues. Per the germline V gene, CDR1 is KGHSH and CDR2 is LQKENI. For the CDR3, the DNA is TGTGCCAGCTCACCAAAGGGGGCGGACTATGGCTACACCTTC. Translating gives CASSPKGADYGYTF.

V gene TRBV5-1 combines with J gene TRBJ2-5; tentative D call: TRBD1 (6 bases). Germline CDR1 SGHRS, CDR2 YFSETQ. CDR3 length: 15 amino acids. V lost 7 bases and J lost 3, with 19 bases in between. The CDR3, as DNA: TGCGCCAGCTCTATTACAGGGAATCGGGAAGAGACCCAGTACTTC. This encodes CASSITGNREETQYF.

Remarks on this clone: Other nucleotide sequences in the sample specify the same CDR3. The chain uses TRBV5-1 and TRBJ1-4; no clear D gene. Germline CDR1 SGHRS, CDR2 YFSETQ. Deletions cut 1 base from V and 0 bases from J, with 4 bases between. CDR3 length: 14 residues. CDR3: CASSLSATNEKLFF. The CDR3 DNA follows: TGCGCCAGCAGCTTGTCTGCAACTAATGAAAAACTGTTTTTT.

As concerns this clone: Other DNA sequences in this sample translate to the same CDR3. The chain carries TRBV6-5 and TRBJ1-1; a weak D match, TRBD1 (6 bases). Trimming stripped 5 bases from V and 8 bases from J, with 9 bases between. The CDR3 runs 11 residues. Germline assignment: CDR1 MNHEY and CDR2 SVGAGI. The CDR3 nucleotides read TGTGCCAGCAGTACCGGGACAGAAGCTTTCTTT. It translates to CASSTGTEAFF.

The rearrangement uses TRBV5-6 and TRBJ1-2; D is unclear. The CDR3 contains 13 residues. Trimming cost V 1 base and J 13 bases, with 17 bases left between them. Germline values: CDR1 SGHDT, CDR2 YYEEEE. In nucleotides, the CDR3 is TGTGCCAGCAGCTTGTTTGCCCAGCCTCAGGTCACCTTC. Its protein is CASSLFAQPQVTF.

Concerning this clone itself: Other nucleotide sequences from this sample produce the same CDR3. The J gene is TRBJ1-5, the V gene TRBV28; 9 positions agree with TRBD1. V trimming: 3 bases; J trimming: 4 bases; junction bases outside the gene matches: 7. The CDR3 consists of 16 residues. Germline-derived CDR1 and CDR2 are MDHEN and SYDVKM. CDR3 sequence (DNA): TGTGCCAGCAGTTTTTCCGGACAGGGGCCTAATCAGCCCCAGCATTTT. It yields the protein CASSFSGQGPNQPQHF.

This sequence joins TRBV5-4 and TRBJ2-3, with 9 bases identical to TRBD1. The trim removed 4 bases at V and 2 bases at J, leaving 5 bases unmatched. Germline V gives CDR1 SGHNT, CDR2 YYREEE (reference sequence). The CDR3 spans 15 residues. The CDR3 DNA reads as TGTGCCAGCAGCAGGGACAGGGTGGTCACAGATACGCAGTATTTT. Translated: CASSRDRVVTDTQYF.

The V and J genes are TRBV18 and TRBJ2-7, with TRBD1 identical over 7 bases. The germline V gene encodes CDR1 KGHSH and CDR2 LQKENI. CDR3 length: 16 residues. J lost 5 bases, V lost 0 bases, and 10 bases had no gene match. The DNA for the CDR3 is TGTGCCAGCTCACCACCGGGACAGACGTGGAGTAACGAGCAGTACTTC. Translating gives CASSPPGQTWSNEQYF.

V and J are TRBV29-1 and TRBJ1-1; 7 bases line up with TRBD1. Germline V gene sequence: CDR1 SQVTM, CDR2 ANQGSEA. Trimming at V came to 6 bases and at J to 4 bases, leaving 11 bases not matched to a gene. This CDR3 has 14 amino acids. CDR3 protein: CSVVRTGRATEAFF. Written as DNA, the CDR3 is TGCAGCGTGGTCCGGACAGGTAGGGCCACTGAAGCTTTCTTT.

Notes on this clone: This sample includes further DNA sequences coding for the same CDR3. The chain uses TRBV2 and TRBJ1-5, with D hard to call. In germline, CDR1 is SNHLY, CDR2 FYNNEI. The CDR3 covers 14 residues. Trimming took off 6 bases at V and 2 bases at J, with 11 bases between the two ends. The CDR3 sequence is CASRSDGGNQPQHF. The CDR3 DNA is TGTGCCAGCAGATCGGACGGAGGCAATCAGCCCCAGCATTTT.

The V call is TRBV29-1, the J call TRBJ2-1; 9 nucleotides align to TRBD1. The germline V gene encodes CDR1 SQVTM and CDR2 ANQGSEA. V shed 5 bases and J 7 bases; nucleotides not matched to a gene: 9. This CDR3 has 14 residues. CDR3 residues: CSVLRQGVGNEQFF. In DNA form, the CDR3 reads TGCAGCGTTTTACGACAGGGGGTAGGGAATGAGCAGTTCTTC.

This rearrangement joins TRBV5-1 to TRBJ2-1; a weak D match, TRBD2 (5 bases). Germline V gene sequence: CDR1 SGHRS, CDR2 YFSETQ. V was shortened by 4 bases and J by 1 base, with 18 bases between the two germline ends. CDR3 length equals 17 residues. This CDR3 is CASSIALVALSYNEQFF. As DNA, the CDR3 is TGCGCCAGCAGCATAGCACTCGTAGCGTTGTCCTACAATGAGCAGTTCTTC.

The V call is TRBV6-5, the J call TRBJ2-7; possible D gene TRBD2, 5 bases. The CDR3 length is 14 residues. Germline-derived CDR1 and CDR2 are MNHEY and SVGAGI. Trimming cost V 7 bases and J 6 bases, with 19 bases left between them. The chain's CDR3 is CASTLGGISGEQYF. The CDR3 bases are TGTGCCAGCACCCTAGGAGGAATCTCTGGCGAGCAGTACTTC.

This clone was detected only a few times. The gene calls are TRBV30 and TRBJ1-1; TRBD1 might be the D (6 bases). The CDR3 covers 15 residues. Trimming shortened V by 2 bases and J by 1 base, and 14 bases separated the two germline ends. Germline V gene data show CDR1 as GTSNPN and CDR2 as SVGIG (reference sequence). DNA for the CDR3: TGTGCCTGGAGTTATCAGACAGGTGGGAACACTGAAGCTTTCTTT. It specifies CAWSYQTGGNTEAFF.

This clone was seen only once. CDR3 nucleotides: TGTGCCAGCAGCGCCCGGGGTCGGGGCACTGAAGCTTTCTTT. It encodes CASSARGRGTEAFF. The chain links TRBV7-2 to TRBJ1-1; D not resolved. CDR3 length equals 14 residues. V was pared by 5 bases and J by 4 bases, with 14 bases between. In germline, CDR1 is SGHTA, CDR2 FQGNSA.

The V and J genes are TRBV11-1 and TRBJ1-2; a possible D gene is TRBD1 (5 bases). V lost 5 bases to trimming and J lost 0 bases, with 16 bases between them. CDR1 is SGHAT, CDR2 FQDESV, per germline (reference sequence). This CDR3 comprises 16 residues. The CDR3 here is CASSPARDRPNYGYTF. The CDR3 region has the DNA TGTGCCAGCAGCCCCGCCCGGGACCGACCTAACTATGGCTACACCTTC.

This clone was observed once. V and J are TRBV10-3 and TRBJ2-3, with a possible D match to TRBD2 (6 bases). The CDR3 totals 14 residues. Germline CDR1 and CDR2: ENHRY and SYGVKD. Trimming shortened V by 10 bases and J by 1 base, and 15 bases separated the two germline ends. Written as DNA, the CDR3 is TGTGCCACGATATCGGGACTCCGCACAGATACGCAGTATTTT. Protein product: CATISGLRTDTQYF.

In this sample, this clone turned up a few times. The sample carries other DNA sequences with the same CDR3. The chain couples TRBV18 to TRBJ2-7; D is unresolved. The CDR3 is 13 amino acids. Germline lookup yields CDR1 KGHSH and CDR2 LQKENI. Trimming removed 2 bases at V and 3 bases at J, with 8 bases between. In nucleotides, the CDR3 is TGTGCCAGCTCACCAGATAGTGGCTACGAGCAGTACTTC. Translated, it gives CASSPDSGYEQYF.

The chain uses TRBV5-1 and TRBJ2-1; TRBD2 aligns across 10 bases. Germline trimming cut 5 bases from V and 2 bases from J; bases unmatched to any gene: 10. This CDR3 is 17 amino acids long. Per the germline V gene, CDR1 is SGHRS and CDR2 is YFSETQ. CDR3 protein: CASRWASGSQTYNEQFF. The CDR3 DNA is TGCGCCAGCAGGTGGGCTAGCGGGAGCCAGACCTACAATGAGCAGTTCTTC.

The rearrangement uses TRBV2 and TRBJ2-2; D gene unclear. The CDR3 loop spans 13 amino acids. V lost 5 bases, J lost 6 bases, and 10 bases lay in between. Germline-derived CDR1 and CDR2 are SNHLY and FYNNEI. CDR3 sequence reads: CASSTISPGELFF. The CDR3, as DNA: TGTGCCAGCAGTACGATATCCCCCGGGGAGCTGTTTTTT.

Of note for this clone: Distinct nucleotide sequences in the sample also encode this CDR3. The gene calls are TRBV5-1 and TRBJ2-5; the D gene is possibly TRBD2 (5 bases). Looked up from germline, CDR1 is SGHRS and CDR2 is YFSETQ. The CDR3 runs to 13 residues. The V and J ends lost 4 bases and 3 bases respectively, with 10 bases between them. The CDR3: CASSRGTEETQYF. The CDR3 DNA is TGCGCCAGCAGCCGGGGAACCGAAGAGACCCAGTACTTC.

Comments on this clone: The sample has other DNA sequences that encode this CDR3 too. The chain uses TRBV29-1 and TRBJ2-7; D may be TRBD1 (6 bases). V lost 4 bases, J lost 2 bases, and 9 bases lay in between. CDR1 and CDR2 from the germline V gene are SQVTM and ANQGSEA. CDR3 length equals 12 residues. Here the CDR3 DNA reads TGCAGCGTTGCTGGACAGACCTACGAGCAGTACTTC. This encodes CSVAGQTYEQYF.

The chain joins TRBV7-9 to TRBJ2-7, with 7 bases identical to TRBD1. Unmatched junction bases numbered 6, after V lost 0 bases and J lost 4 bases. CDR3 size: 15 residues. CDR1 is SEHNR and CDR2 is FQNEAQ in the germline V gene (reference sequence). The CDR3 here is CASSLAPQGLYEQYF. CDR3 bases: TGTGCCAGCAGCTTAGCGCCACAGGGGTTGTACGAGCAGTACTTC.

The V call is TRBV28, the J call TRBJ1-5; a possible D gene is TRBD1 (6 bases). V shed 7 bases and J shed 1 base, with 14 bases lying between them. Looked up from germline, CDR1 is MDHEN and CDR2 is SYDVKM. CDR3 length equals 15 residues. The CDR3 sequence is CASTLTGSSNQPQHF. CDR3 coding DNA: TGTGCCAGCACCCTAACAGGGTCGAGCAATCAGCCCCAGCATTTT.

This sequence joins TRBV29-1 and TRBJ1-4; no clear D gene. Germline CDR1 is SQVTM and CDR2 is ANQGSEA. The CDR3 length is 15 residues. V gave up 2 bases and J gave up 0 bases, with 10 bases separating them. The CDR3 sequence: CSVEPVSATNEKLFF. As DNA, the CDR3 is TGCAGCGTTGAACCTGTGAGTGCAACTAATGAAAAACTGTTTTTT.

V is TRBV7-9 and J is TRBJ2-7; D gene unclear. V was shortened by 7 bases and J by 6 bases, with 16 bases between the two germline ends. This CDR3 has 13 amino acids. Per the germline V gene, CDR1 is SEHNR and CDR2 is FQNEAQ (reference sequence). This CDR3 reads CASTDHRAAEQYF. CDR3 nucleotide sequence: TGTGCCAGCACCGACCATCGGGCAGCCGAGCAGTACTTC.

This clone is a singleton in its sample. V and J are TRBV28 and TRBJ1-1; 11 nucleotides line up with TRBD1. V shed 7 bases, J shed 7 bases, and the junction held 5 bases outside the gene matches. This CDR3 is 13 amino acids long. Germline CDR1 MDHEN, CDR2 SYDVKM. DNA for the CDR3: TGTGCCAGCACCTGGACAGGGGGCTTTGAAGCTTTCTTT. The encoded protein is CASTWTGGFEAFF.

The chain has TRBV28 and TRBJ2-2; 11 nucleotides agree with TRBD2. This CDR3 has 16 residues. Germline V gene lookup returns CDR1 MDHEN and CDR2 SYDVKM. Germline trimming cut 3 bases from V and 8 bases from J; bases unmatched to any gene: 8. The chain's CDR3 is CASSFFGSGRDGELFF. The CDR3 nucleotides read TGTGCCAGCAGTTTTTTTGGTAGCGGGAGGGATGGGGAGCTGTTTTTT.

The CDR3 reads CASSLPPRVRDRVHGYTF. DNA of the CDR3: TGTGCCAGCAGTTTACCTCCCCGGGTCCGGGACAGGGTACATGGCTACACCTTC. This chain connects TRBV28 to TRBJ1-2; 9 bases are a match to TRBD1. The trim removed 2 bases at V and 6 bases at J, leaving 16 bases unmatched. This CDR3 is 18 amino acids long. From germline, CDR1 is MDHEN and CDR2 SYDVKM.